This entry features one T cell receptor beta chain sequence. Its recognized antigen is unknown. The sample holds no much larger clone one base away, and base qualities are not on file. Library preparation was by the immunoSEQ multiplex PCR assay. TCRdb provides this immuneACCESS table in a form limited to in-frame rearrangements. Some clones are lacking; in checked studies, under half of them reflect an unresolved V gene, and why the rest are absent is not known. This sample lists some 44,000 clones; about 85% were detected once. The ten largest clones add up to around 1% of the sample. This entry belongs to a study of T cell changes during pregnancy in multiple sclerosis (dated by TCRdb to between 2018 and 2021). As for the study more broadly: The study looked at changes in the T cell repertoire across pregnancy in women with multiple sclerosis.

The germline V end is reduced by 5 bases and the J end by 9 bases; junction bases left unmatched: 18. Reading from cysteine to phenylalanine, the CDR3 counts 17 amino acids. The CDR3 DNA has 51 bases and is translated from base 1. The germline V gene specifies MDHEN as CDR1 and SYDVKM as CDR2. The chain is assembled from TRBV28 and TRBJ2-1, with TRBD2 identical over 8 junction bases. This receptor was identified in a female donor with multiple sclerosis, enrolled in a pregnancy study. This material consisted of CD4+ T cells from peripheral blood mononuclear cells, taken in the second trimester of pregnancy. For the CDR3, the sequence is CASSPPGLDPGASEQFF. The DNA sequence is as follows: TGTGCCAGCAGTCCGCCGGGACTAGATCCAGGGGCAAGTGAGCAGTTCTTC.